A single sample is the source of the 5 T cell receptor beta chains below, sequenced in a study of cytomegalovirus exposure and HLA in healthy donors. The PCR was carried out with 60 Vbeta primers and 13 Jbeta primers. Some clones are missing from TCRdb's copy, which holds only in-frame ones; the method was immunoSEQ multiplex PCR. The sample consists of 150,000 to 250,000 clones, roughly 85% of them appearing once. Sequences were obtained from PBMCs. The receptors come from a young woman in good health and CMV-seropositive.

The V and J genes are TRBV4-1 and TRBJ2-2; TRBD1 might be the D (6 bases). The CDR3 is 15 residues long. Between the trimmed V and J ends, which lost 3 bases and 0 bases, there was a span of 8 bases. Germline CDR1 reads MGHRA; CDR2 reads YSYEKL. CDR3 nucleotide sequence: TGCGCCAGCAGCCATGGACAGACGAACACCGGGGAGCTGTTTTTT. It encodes CASSHGQTNTGELFF.

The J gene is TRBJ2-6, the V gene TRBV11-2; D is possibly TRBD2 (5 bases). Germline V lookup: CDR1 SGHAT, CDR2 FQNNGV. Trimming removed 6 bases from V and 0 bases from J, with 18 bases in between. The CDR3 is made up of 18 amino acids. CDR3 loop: CASRSLGGFFSGANVLTF. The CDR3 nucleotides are TGTGCCAGCAGGAGTCTGGGCGGGTTCTTCTCTGGGGCCAACGTCCTGACTTTC.

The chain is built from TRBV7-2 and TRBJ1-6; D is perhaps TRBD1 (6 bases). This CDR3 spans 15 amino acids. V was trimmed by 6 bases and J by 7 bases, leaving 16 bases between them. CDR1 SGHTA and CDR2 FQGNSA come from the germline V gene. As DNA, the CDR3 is TGTGCCAGCAGTCCACCAGGGGTCTTCAATTCACCCCTCCACTTT. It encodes CASSPPGVFNSPLHF.

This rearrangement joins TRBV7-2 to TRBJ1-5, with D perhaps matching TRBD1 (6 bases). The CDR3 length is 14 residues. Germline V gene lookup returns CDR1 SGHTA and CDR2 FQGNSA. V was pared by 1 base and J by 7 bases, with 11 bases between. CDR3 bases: TGTGCCAGCAGCTTAGAAGGGGGACCACAGCCCCAGCATTTT. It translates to CASSLEGGPQPQHF.

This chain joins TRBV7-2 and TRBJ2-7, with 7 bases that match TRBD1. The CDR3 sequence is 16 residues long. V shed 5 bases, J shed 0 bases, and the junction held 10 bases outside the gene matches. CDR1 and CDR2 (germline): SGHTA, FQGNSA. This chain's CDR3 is CASSHQGQLSSYEQYF. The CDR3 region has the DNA TGTGCCAGCAGCCACCAGGGACAGCTGAGCTCCTACGAGCAGTACTTC.